This T cell receptor beta chain is drawn from a study of CD8 T cells in Susac syndrome. RNA in amounts of roughly 0.5 to 1 ug was reverse transcribed with random hexamers. In TCRdb, the immunoSEQ multiplex PCR reads were re-called with MiXCR into one record per CDR3 protein. Of over 150,000 distinct CDR3 sequences in the sample, around 95% were seen once. Overall study findings and caveats: The CD4+ T cell repertoires in Susac syndrome were not clonally expanded.

Concerning this clonotype itself: Its specificity is unknown.

The sequence was obtained from a human donor with Susac syndrome. The sequenced sample was CD4+ T cells from PBMCs.

CDR3 DNA sequence: TGTGCCAGCAGCGTAGAATGGGGGGGTGATTCACCCCTCCACTTT. This gives the protein CASSVEWGGDSPLHF. The chain employs TRBV9 and TRBJ1-6; tentatively, D is TRBD1 (5 bases). Trimming stripped 0 bases from V and 8 bases from J, with 12 bases between. Germline CDR1 SGDLS, CDR2 YYNGEE. The CDR3 is 15 amino acids.